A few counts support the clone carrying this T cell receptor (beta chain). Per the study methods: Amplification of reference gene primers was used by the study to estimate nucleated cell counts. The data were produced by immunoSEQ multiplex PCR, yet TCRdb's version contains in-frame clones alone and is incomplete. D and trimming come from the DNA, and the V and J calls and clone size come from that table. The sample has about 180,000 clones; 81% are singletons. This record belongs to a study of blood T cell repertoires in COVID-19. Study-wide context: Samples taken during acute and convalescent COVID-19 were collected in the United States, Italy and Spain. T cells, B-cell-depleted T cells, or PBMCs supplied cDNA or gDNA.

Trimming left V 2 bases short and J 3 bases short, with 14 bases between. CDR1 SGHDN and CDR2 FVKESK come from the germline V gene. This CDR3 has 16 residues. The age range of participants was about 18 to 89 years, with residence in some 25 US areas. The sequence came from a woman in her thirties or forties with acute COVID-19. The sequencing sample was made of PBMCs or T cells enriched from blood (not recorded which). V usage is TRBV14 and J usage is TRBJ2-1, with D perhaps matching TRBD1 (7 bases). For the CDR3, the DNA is TGTGCCAGCAGCCAACGCCAGGGGGGTTACTACAATGAGCAGTTCTTC. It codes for CASSQRQGGYYNEQFF.